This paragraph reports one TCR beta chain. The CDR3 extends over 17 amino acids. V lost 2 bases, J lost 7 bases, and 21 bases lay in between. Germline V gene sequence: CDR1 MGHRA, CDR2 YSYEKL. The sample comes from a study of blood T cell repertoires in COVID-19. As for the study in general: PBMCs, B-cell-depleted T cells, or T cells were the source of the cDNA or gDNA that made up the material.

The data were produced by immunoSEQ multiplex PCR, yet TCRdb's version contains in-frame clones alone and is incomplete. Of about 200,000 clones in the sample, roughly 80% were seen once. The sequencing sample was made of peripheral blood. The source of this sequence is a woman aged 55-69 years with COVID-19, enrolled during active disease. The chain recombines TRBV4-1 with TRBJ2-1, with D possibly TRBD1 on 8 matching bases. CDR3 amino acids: CASSQSPGQGAGNEQFF. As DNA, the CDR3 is TGCGCCAGCAGCCAAAGTCCCGGACAGGGAGCGGGGAATGAGCAGTTCTTC.